These T cell receptor beta chains were read from a single sample in a study of spatial heterogeneity in lung cancer. Using its own MiXCR run on the 5' RACE reads, TCRdb lists one record per CDR3 protein. This sample has thousands of distinct CDR3 sequences, with around 18% found just once. The source material was lung tumor tissue, sampled at surgery. These receptors were obtained from a female donor with early-stage non-small cell lung cancer. CDR3s include the opening cysteine and the closing phenylalanine or tryptophan. D genes are given only for firm matches.

v_gene	j_gene	d_gene	CDR3aa
TRBV11-2	TRBJ2-7	.	CASSLSGEAYEQYF
TRBV6-6	TRBJ1-1	TRBD1	CASTSLQGRMNTEAFF
TRBV12-3/TRBV12-4	TRBJ2-1	TRBD1	CASSPIFGQGYNEQFF
TRBV12-5	TRBJ1-5	.	CASGPNQPQHF
TRBV6-6	TRBJ2-7	TRBD1	CASSYEGQYYEQYF
TRBV10-3	TRBJ2-2	.	CAISELRDTNTGELFF
TRBV5-6	TRBJ1-1	.	CASSYRAGRSNTEAFF
TRBV4-1	TRBJ2-7	.	CASSQDQLEQYF
TRBV10-2	TRBJ2-7	.	CASSEGGVYEQYF
TRBV13	TRBJ1-1	.	CASSDSRKNTEAFF
TRBV12-3/TRBV12-4	TRBJ1-5	TRBD1	CASSLRQGAHQPQHF
TRBV20-1	TRBJ2-2	.	CSARDIRGQATGELFF
TRBV29-1	TRBJ1-2	.	CSAAAGSHGYTF
TRBV27	TRBJ1-3	.	CASSRGPGNTIYF
TRBV10-3	TRBJ1-1	.	CAISPDRTAMNTEAFF
TRBV27	TRBJ2-7	.	CASSFRGYSSYEQYF
TRBV24-1	TRBJ2-3	TRBD2	CATSDPTSGGPHHTQYF
TRBV28	TRBJ2-5	TRBD1	CASSPQRTGGLETQYF
TRBV18	TRBJ1-2	.	CASSPPGPLNYGYTF
TRBV2	TRBJ2-7	TRBD2	CASSESSGGAYEQYF
TRBV4-1	TRBJ2-7	.	CASSRGGGPYEQYF
TRBV9	TRBJ2-7	.	CASSVRTHHEQYF
TRBV27	TRBJ1-5	.	CASSSARQGVSQLQHF
TRBV29-1	TRBJ1-2	.	CSVELGTIGSYTF
TRBV4-1	TRBJ1-1	.	CASSHPRAEAFF
TRBV10-2	TRBJ2-5	.	CASSEGETQYF
TRBV7-2	TRBJ2-1	.	CASSHRGLDNEQFF
TRBV2	TRBJ2-5	TRBD1	CASSDRDRQETQYF
TRBV20-1	TRBJ2-7	.	CSARDTSYEQYF
TRBV9	TRBJ2-7	TRBD1	CASSVSTGILFEQYF
TRBV6-2/TRBV6-3	TRBJ1-5	.	CASSPPPSGGARQPQHF
TRBV5-5	TRBJ2-5	.	CASSSSTLRRETQYF
TRBV6-5	TRBJ2-7	.	CASTRDGGSSEQYF
TRBV11-2	TRBJ2-1	.	CASSLDTDPSEQFF
TRBV2	TRBJ2-5	TRBD1	CASRGQGETQYF
TRBV29-1	TRBJ2-1	TRBD2	CSTGTSGYNEQFF
TRBV7-8	TRBJ1-1	TRBD1	CASSSTGAEAFF
TRBV7-8	TRBJ1-3	.	CASRAAGNTIYF
TRBV13	TRBJ2-5	.	CASSLLGRRETQYF
TRBV6-6	TRBJ2-7	TRBD2	CASSSASGSYEQYF